These 22 T cell receptor beta chains came from one sample sequenced in a study of T cell responses to AZD1222 COVID-19 vaccine. Sequencing was performed with immunoSEQ multiplex PCR; in TCRdb, only in-frame clones are kept and a portion is missing. This sample has 60,000 to 85,000 clones, with around nine tenths found just once. This sample comprised peripheral blood, obtained 28 days after the second AZD1222 dose. These receptors all stem from an adult who received the AZD1222 COVID-19 vaccine.

The rearrangement links TRBV10-2 to TRBJ1-6, with D maybe TRBD1 (5 bases). The CDR3 length is 13 residues. The germline V gene has CDR1 WSHSY and CDR2 SAAADI. Trimming removed 4 bases from V and 5 bases from J, with 6 bases in between. In nucleotides, the CDR3 is TGCGCCAGCAGTGCAGGGAATAATTCACCCCTCCACTTT. It translates to CASSAGNNSPLHF.

The chain carries TRBV27 and TRBJ2-7, with D perhaps TRBD1 or TRBD2 (5 bases each). Germline CDR1 reads MNHEY; CDR2 reads SMNVEV (reference sequence). The germline V and J ends were trimmed by 5 bases and 1 base, with 15 bases remaining between them. This CDR3 has 15 amino acids. For the CDR3, the DNA is TGTGCCAGCAGTCTACCAGGGCGGGCTTCCTACGAGCAGTACTTC. It specifies CASSLPGRASYEQYF.

The chain is built from TRBV4-1 and TRBJ1-2; D possibly corresponds to TRBD1 (5 bases). The germline V and J ends were trimmed by 4 bases and 5 bases, with 17 bases remaining between them. This CDR3 has 15 residues. In germline, CDR1 is MGHRA, CDR2 YSYEKL. CDR3 protein: CASSRAQQGGYGYTF. DNA of the CDR3: TGCGCCAGCAGCCGCGCCCAGCAGGGCGGTTATGGCTACACCTTC.

This clone was seen once. V and J are TRBV27 and TRBJ2-1; TRBD2 matches 9 bases. Looked up from germline, CDR1 is MNHEY and CDR2 is SMNVEV (reference sequence). J was trimmed by 2 bases and V by 7 bases; bases with no gene match: 3. The CDR3 has 14 residues. CDR3 in amino acids: CASIRGGAYNEQFF. The CDR3 DNA reads TGTGCCAGCATTCGCGGGGGGGCCTACAATGAGCAGTTCTTC.

The chain links TRBV27 to TRBJ2-3, with 9 positions matching TRBD2. This CDR3 is 16 amino acids long. Per germline, CDR1 MNHEY and CDR2 SMNVEV (reference sequence). Losses at the gene ends were 1 base for V and 5 bases for J; bases not matched to a gene: 7. CDR3 amino acids: CASSLFPSGAQDTQYF. For the CDR3, the DNA is TGTGCCAGCAGTTTATTCCCTAGCGGGGCCCAAGATACGCAGTATTTT.

The V call is TRBV19, the J call TRBJ1-3, with a weak D call TRBD1 (5 bases). Between the trimmed V and J ends, which lost 11 bases and 3 bases, there was a span of 35 bases. The CDR3 has 20 residues. Germline CDR1 is LNHDA and CDR2 is SQIVND (reference sequence). CDR3 DNA sequence: TGTGCCCTCCTCACCTCGAGACGACCGGGACTCCGGAGGTATGGAAACACCATATATTTT. It codes for CALLTSRRPGLRRYGNTIYF.

This clone occurred a few times. J is TRBJ2-1 and V is TRBV2; 10 bases align to TRBD2. Trimming removed 7 bases from V and 10 bases from J; junction bases left unmatched: 7. CDR1 is SNHLY and CDR2 is FYNNEI in the germline V gene. This CDR3 has 13 residues. The CDR3 loop reads CASNSGGLGEQFF. The CDR3 nucleotides are TGTGCCAGCAATAGCGGGGGGCTAGGGGAGCAGTTCTTC.

The rearrangement uses TRBV28 and TRBJ2-7; D unclear. V lost 1 base, J lost 2 bases, and 12 bases lay in between. Looked up from germline, CDR1 is MDHEN and CDR2 is SYDVKM. The CDR3 loop spans 15 amino acids. This CDR3 reads CASSLFLEGTYEQYF. Written as DNA, the CDR3 is TGTGCCAGCAGTTTATTCCTCGAAGGGACCTACGAGCAGTACTTC.

The chain carries TRBV20-1 and TRBJ1-2; the D is unclear. The CDR3 has 10 residues. Trimming left V 5 bases short and J 8 bases short, with 9 bases between. The germline V gene has CDR1 DFQATT and CDR2 SNEGSKA (reference sequence). In nucleotides, the CDR3 is TGCAGTGCTCCGTTGAGGGGCTACACCTTC. Residues: CSAPLRGYTF.

The chain carries TRBV5-4 and TRBJ1-1; D ambiguous. The V end was cut by 0 bases, the J end by 5 bases, with 8 bases between. The CDR3 has 13 residues. Germline V gives CDR1 SGHNT, CDR2 YYREEE (reference sequence). Here the CDR3 DNA reads TGTGCCAGCAGCTTGGGGGGAGGTACTGAAGCTTTCTTT. It translates to CASSLGGGTEAFF.

On this clone itself: Other DNA sequences in the sample encode the same CDR3. V and J are TRBV11-2 and TRBJ2-3; D remains unclear. This CDR3 spans 12 amino acids. Germline CDR1 and CDR2: SGHAT and FQNNGV. The V gene lost 1 base and the J gene lost 1 base, with 0 bases spanning the gap. The CDR3 here is CASSLGTDTQYF. DNA for the CDR3: TGTGCCAGCAGCTTAGGCACAGATACGCAGTATTTT.

The chain couples TRBV5-6 to TRBJ1-2; no reliable D call. From germline, CDR1 is SGHDT and CDR2 YYEEEE. The CDR3 runs to 14 residues. The V end was cut by 2 bases, the J end by 4 bases, with 12 bases between. DNA for the CDR3: TGTGCCAGCAGCTTAATCTGGAGGGCCTATGGCTACACCTTC. Translated, it gives CASSLIWRAYGYTF. The whole variable domain, filled in from reference TRBV5-6 and TRBJ1-2, reads DAGVTQSPTHLIKTRGQQVTLRCSPKSGHDTVSWYQQALGQGPQFIFQYYEEEERQRGNFPDRFSGHQFPNYSSELNVNALLLGDSALYLCASSLIWRAYGYTFGSGTRLTVV.

The chain joins TRBV6-1 to TRBJ2-3; D not certain. The V end was cut by 1 base, the J end by 1 base, with 3 bases between. CDR1 and CDR2 from the germline V gene are MNHNS and SASEGT. The CDR3 has 13 residues. This CDR3 is CASSEGGTDTQYF. In nucleotides, the CDR3 is TGTGCCAGCAGTGAAGGGGGCACAGATACGCAGTATTTT.

V usage is TRBV14 and J usage is TRBJ1-2, with D maybe TRBD1 (6 bases). V shed 0 bases and J shed 4 bases, with 12 bases lying between them. CDR3 length equals 15 residues. The V gene's germline CDR1 is SGHDN and CDR2 FVKESK. This CDR3 reads CASSQDRGGIYGYTF. CDR3 DNA sequence: TGTGCCAGCAGCCAAGATCGAGGGGGAATCTATGGCTACACCTTC.

The genes are TRBV10-3 and TRBJ1-4; 10 nucleotides align to TRBD1. Germline V lookup: CDR1 ENHRY, CDR2 SYGVKD. The CDR3 loop spans 15 amino acids. J was trimmed by 5 bases and V by 10 bases; bases with no gene match: 10. The CDR3 region is CATRTGGSGNEKLFF. CDR3 bases: TGTGCCACCCGGACAGGGGGATCTGGAAATGAAAAACTGTTTTTT.

The rearrangement links TRBV15 to TRBJ1-1; the D is unclear. V was cut by 3 bases and J by 11 bases, with 19 bases left in between. This CDR3 has 14 amino acids. CDR1 is LNHNV and CDR2 is YYDKDF in the germline V gene (reference sequence). CDR3: CATSSLRPFRRAFF. The DNA of the CDR3 is TGTGCCACCAGCAGCCTTAGGCCCTTCCGCCGGGCTTTCTTT. Full variable domain (remainder filled in from reference TRBV15 and TRBJ1-1): DAMVIQNPRYQVTQFGKPVTLSCSQTLNHNVMYWYQQKSSQAPKLLFHYYDKDFNNEADTPDNFQSRRPNTSFCFLDIRSPGLGDTAMYLCATSSLRPFRRAFFGQGTRLTVV.

The CDR3 coding sequence is TGTGCCACCAGTGATTTGAGCCAGCCCCAGCATTTT. It specifies CATSDLSQPQHF. The chain has TRBV24-1 and TRBJ1-5; D ambiguous. The CDR3 length is 12 residues. CDR1 and CDR2 from the germline V gene are KGHDR and SFDVKD. Trimming removed 0 bases from V and 7 bases from J, with 3 bases in between.

This chain joins TRBV18 and TRBJ1-6; tentatively, D is TRBD1 (6 bases). The germline gives CDR1 KGHSH, CDR2 LQKENI. V was clipped by 2 bases and J by 3 bases, with 11 bases between them. The CDR3 sequence is 16 residues long. CDR3 nucleotides: TGTGCCAGCTCACCATCAGGGGCAGGCTATAATTCACCCCTCCACTTT. Amino acids: CASSPSGAGYNSPLHF.

The chain employs TRBV19 and TRBJ1-2, with D unresolved. This CDR3 has 13 amino acids. V lost 2 bases to trimming and J lost 2 bases, with 6 bases between them. Germline assignment: CDR1 LNHDA and CDR2 SQIVND (reference sequence). Here the CDR3 DNA reads TGTGCCAGTAGTATAAAGGAAAACTATGGCTACACCTTC. It is translated as CASSIKENYGYTF.

The chain joins TRBV11-2 to TRBJ2-1; 8 positions agree with TRBD2. This CDR3 comprises 14 residues. V lost 5 bases, J lost 6 bases, and 6 bases stayed unmatched. Looked up from germline, CDR1 is SGHAT and CDR2 is FQNNGV. The CDR3 nucleotides are TGTGCCAGCAGCGCCCCGGGAGGGAGCAATGAGCAGTTCTTC. It yields the protein CASSAPGGSNEQFF.

The chain uses TRBV28 and TRBJ1-4; D remains unclear. From germline, CDR1 is MDHEN and CDR2 SYDVKM. The V gene lost 5 bases and the J gene lost 6 bases, with 13 bases spanning the gap. The CDR3 consists of 14 residues. Written as DNA, the CDR3 is TGTGCCAGCAGTGCCACCGGGATGGATGAAAAACTGTTTTTT. It is translated as CASSATGMDEKLFF.

The V call is TRBV14, the J call TRBJ1-6; TRBD1 is a possible D gene (5 bases). V shed 4 bases and J shed 10 bases, with 20 bases lying between them. Germline-derived CDR1 and CDR2 are SGHDN and FVKESK. The CDR3 runs 16 residues. As DNA, the CDR3 is TGTGCCAGCAGCCTTCGTATTGGGGACGTCACATCACCCCTCCACTTT. Translated, it gives CASSLRIGDVTSPLHF. Together with reference TRBV14 and TRBJ1-6, the CDR3 gives the full variable domain: EAGVTQFPSHSVIEKGQTVTLRCDPISGHDNLYWYRRVMGKEIKFLLHFVKESKQDESGMPNNRFLAERTGGTYSTLKVQPAELEDSGVYFCASSLRIGDVTSPLHFGNGTRLTVT.